These T cell receptor beta chains were read from a single sample in a study of OX40 agonist ivuxolimab in advanced cancers. Repertoires were generated with immunoSEQ multiplex PCR, while TCRdb's copy carries only in-frame clones and drops some. Of tens of thousands of clones detected, roughly 83% appear once; the ten largest clones hold roughly 20%. The sample consisted of CD4+ or CD8+ T cells sorted from blood, taken in a trial of the OX40 agonist ivuxolimab. These receptors were obtained from an adult with an advanced solid tumor such as melanoma, head and neck, liver or kidney cancer. The conserved cysteine and the conserved F or W are not part of the CDR3 here.

v_gene,j_gene,CDR3aa
TRBV19,TRBJ2-7,ASSNPIRGEQY
TRBV27,TRBJ2-7,ASSLQHNSYEQY
TRBV7-9,TRBJ1-4,ASSGDGQKLF
TRBV11-2,TRBJ2-7,ASSLPGQGSHEQY
TRBV19,TRBJ1-5,ASSADSNQPQH
TRBV6-5,TRBJ1-1,ASSYGKTEAF
TRBV7-8,TRBJ1-1,ASSTSGGRQNTEAF
TRBV29-1,TRBJ2-7,SALGTGDTYEQY
TRBV7-3,TRBJ2-1,ASTTLSFVRPYNEQF
TRBV4-3,TRBJ2-1,ASSPTPDRAAYNEQF
TRBV9,TRBJ2-5,ASSPLGQDQETQY
TRBV7-6,TRBJ2-5,ASSLQGALETQY
TRBV7-9,TRBJ2-5,AAAPSTPGQIQETQY
TRBV11-2,TRBJ2-1,ASSSFDLNEQF
TRBV9,TRBJ2-7,ASSVDGAGGYEQY
TRBV19,TRBJ2-7,ASSPSGSNNEQY
TRBV28,TRBJ2-5,ASSLQGGETQY
TRBV25-1,TRBJ1-6,VSSEGGVGSPLH
TRBV25-1,TRBJ2-1,AVDVGKTSGENEQF
TRBV27,TRBJ2-7,ASSLSPGLAGREQY
TRBV7-6,TRBJ2-1,ASSLDPNNEQF
TRBV9,TRBJ1-6,ASAPGNYNSPLH
TRBV4-1,TRBJ2-4,ASSPQGRSAKNIQY